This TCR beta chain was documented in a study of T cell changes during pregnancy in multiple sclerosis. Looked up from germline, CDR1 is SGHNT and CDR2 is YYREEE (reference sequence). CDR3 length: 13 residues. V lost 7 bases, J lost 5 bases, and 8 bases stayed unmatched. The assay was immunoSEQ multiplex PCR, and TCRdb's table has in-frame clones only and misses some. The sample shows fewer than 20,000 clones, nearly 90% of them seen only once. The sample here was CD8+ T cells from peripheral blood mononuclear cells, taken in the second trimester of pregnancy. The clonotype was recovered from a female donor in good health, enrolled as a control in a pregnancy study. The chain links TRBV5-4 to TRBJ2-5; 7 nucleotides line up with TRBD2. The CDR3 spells CASATAGSETQYF. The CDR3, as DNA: TGTGCCAGCGCAACAGCGGGGAGCGAGACCCAGTACTTC.